These T cell receptor beta chains were read from a single sample in a study of siplizumab effects on memory and regulatory T cells. TCRdb's table, derived via immunoSEQ multiplex PCR, lists solely in-frame clones and lacks some. The data show over 70,000 clones, 75% to 90% seen once. The sample comprised CD4+ T cells sorted from blood. Receptors originate from a human donor in good health. CDR3s include the opening cysteine and the closing phenylalanine or tryptophan. The D gene is left open where the match is weak. Rows give clone size only sometimes, using once, few, many, or a class for an expanded clone.

cdr3_nt: TGTGCCAGCAGTGAGCTGGGACGTGAGCAGTTCTTC
cdr3_aa: CASSELGREQFF
j_call: TRBJ2-1
v_call: TRBV2
d_call: -
clone_size: -

cdr3_nt: TGTGCCAGCAGCCCAGAAAGTGGCGAGTGGGTTTCTGGCTACACCTTC
cdr3_aa: CASSPESGEWVSGYTF
j_call: TRBJ1-2
v_call: TRBV14
d_call: -
clone_size: -

cdr3_nt: TGTGCCAGCAGGAGGCCGGACACCGGGGAGCTGTTTTTT
cdr3_aa: CASRRPDTGELFF
j_call: TRBJ2-2
v_call: TRBV6-4
d_call: -
clone_size: -

cdr3_nt: TGCAGCGGTGATCCCGGGACTAGCGGGGGTGAGCAGTTCTTC
cdr3_aa: CSGDPGTSGGEQFF
j_call: TRBJ2-1
v_call: TRBV29-1
d_call: TRBD2
clone_size: -

cdr3_nt: TGCGCCAGCAGCCAAGTCACAGACAGGAGGGAGACCCAGTACTTC
cdr3_aa: CASSQVTDRRETQYF
j_call: TRBJ2-5
v_call: TRBV4-1
d_call: -
clone_size: -

cdr3_nt: TGTGCCAGCAGTGAGAGAGAGAACACTGAAGCTTTCTTT
cdr3_aa: CASSERENTEAFF
j_call: TRBJ1-1
v_call: TRBV6-1
d_call: -
clone_size: -

cdr3_nt: TGCGCCAGCAGCCAAGAAGGCGGGGCTAGCGCCTTGGTAGATACGCAGTATTTT
cdr3_aa: CASSQEGGASALVDTQYF
j_call: TRBJ2-3
v_call: TRBV4-3
d_call: -
clone_size: -

cdr3_nt: TGTGCCAGCTCGGTTCGGACAGGGGTGGAAGATACGCAGTATTTT
cdr3_aa: CASSVRTGVEDTQYF
j_call: TRBJ2-3
v_call: TRBV18
d_call: TRBD1
clone_size: -

cdr3_nt: TGTGCCAGCGGCCCAGCGGGGACTAGCACAGATACGCAGTATTTT
cdr3_aa: CASGPAGTSTDTQYF
j_call: TRBJ2-3
v_call: TRBV28
d_call: TRBD2
clone_size: -

cdr3_nt: TGTGCCAGTAGTATCCACGGCGGAAACAATGAGCAGTTCTTC
cdr3_aa: CASSIHGGNNEQFF
j_call: TRBJ2-1
v_call: TRBV19
d_call: -
clone_size: -

cdr3_nt: TGTGCCAGCAGTTCATCCCGGGACAGAGTATACGAGCAGTACTTC
cdr3_aa: CASSSSRDRVYEQYF
j_call: TRBJ2-7
v_call: TRBV6-6
d_call: TRBD1
clone_size: once

cdr3_nt: TGTGCCAGCAGCTTAGCGGCCTGGGGTGAGCAGTTCTTC
cdr3_aa: CASSLAAWGEQFF
j_call: TRBJ2-1
v_call: TRBV7-9
d_call: -
clone_size: once

cdr3_nt: TGTGCCATCAGTGAGTCGGTCCCAGGGGGCCGGAACACTGAAGCTTTCTTT
cdr3_aa: CAISESVPGGRNTEAFF
j_call: TRBJ1-1
v_call: TRBV10-3
d_call: TRBD1
clone_size: -

cdr3_nt: TGTGCCAGCAGCCACGGAGGACAGGGTTCGAACACTGAAGCTTTCTTT
cdr3_aa: CASSHGGQGSNTEAFF
j_call: TRBJ1-1
v_call: TRBV5-4
d_call: TRBD1
clone_size: once

cdr3_nt: TGTGCCAGCAGCTTCGGGACAGGGGGGGGCACAGATACGCAGTATTTT
cdr3_aa: CASSFGTGGGTDTQYF
j_call: TRBJ2-3
v_call: TRBV11-3
d_call: TRBD1
clone_size: -

cdr3_nt: TGTGCCTGGAGTAAACTCTCTGGGGCCAACGTCCTGACTTTC
cdr3_aa: CAWSKLSGANVLTF
j_call: TRBJ2-6
v_call: TRBV30
d_call: -
clone_size: once

cdr3_nt: TGCGCCAGCAGCCAAGGGACAGCAACTAATGAAAAACTGTTTTTT
cdr3_aa: CASSQGTATNEKLFF
j_call: TRBJ1-4
v_call: TRBV4-1
d_call: -
clone_size: -

cdr3_nt: TGTGCCAGCTCGGAAGGGGCAGGCCTAGATAACTATGGCTACACCTTC
cdr3_aa: CASSEGAGLDNYGYTF
j_call: TRBJ1-2
v_call: TRBV18
d_call: -
clone_size: -

cdr3_nt: TGTGCCAGCTCCCTAAGGGGGGTGGTAAGAGGGACAGGGGATACGCAGTATTTT
cdr3_aa: CASSLRGVVRGTGDTQYF
j_call: TRBJ2-3
v_call: TRBV7-2
d_call: TRBD1
clone_size: -

cdr3_nt: TGTGCCAGCAGTGAATGGGGGGAATATGGCTACACCTTC
cdr3_aa: CASSEWGEYGYTF
j_call: TRBJ1-2
v_call: TRBV25-1
d_call: -
clone_size: -

cdr3_nt: TGTGCCAGTAGTATTGGCGGGAGGGCTACAGATACGCAGTATTTT
cdr3_aa: CASSIGGRATDTQYF
j_call: TRBJ2-3
v_call: TRBV19
d_call: TRBD2
clone_size: -

cdr3_nt: TGCGCCAGCAGCCAGACCCTGATAGCGGGAGGTCCTTACAATGAGCAGTTCTTC
cdr3_aa: CASSQTLIAGGPYNEQFF
j_call: TRBJ2-1
v_call: TRBV4-1
d_call: TRBD2
clone_size: -

cdr3_nt: TGTGCCAGCAGCTTAGGAGCTAGCCGCTACAATGAGCAGTTCTTC
cdr3_aa: CASSLGASRYNEQFF
j_call: TRBJ2-1
v_call: TRBV7-8
d_call: -
clone_size: -

cdr3_nt: TGTGCCAGCAGCTTGGGTTTGAGGGCGAACACCGGGGAGCTGTTTTTT
cdr3_aa: CASSLGLRANTGELFF
j_call: TRBJ2-2
v_call: TRBV5-4
d_call: -
clone_size: -